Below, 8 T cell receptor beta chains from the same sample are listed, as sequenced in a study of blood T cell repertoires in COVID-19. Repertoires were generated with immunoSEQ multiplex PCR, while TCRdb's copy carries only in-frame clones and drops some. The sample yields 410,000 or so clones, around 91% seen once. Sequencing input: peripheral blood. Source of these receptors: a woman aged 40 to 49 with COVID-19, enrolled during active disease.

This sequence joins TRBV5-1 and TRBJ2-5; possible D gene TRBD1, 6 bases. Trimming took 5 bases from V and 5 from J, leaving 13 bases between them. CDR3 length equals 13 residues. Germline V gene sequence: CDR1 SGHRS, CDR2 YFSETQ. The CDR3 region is CASRSTGLETQYF. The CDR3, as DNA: TGCGCCAGCAGGAGTACAGGGTTGGAGACCCAGTACTTC.

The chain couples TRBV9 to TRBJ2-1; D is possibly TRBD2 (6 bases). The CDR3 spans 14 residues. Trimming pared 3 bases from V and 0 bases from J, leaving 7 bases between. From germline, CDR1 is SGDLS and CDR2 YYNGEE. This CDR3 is CASSAGSSYNEQFF. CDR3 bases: TGTGCCAGCAGCGCCGGGAGCTCCTACAATGAGCAGTTCTTC.

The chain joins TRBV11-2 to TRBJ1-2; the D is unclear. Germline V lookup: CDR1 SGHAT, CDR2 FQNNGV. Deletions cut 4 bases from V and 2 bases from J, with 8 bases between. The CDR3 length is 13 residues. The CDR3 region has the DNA TGTGCCAGCAGCTCCCGGGAAAACTATGGCTACACCTTC. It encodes CASSSRENYGYTF. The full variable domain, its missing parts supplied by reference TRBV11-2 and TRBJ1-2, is EAGVAQSPRYKIIEKRQSVAFWCNPISGHATLYWYQQILGQGPKLLIQFQNNGVVDDSQLPKDRFSAERLKGVDSTLKIQPAKLEDSAVYLCASSSRENYGYTFGSGTRLTVV.

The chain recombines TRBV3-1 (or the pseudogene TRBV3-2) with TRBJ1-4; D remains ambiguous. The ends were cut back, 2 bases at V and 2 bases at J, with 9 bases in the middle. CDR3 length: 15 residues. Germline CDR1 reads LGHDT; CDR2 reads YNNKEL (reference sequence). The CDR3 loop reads CASSQPGGTNEKLFF. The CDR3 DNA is TGTGCCAGCAGCCAACCTGGAGGGACTAATGAAAAACTGTTTTTT.

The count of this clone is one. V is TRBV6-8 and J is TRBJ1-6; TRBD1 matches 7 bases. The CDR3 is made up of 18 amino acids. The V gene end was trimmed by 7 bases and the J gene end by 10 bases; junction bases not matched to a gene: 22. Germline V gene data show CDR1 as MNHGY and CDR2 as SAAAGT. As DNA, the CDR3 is TGTGCCAGCACAAGGGGGCTGGGGGCACAGAAAGCCGGGTCACCCCTCCACTTT. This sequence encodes CASTRGLGAQKAGSPLHF.

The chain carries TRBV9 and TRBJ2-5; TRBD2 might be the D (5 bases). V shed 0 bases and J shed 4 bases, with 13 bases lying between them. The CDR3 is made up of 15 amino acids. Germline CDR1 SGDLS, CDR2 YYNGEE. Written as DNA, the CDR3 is TGTGCCAGCAGCGTAGGTCCCCGGCGGGTAGAGACCCAGTACTTC. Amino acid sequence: CASSVGPRRVETQYF.

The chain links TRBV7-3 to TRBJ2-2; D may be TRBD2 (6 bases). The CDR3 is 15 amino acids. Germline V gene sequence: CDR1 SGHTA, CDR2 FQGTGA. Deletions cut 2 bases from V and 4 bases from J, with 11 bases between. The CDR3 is CASSLYGGATGELFF. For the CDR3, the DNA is TGTGCCAGCAGCTTATACGGCGGGGCCACCGGGGAGCTGTTTTTT.

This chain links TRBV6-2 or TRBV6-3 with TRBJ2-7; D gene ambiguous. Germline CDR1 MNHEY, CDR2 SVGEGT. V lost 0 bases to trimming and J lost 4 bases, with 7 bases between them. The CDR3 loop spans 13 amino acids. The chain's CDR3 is CASSYSHSYEQYF. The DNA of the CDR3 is TGTGCCAGCAGTTACTCTCACTCATACGAGCAGTACTTC.